The 10 T cell receptor beta chains reported below all come from one sample, sequenced in a study of radiation and T cells in renal cell carcinoma. Described time point: blood 4 weeks post-SBRT, at nephrectomy. Treatment described: 15 Gy SBRT to primary tumor, nephrectomy 4 weeks later. Measured with immunoSEQ multiplex PCR; TCRdb has only the in-frame clones, and not every one. The data show about 77,000 clones, with over 65% seen just once and under 2.5% held by the top ten. Sequenced material: blood, taken from a patient whose treatment included radiotherapy and nephrectomy. These receptors all stem from a woman aged 55-75 years with renal cell carcinoma.

The chain is built from TRBV6-6 and TRBJ1-1; 8 bases map to TRBD1. The germline CDR1 and CDR2 sequences are MNHNY and SVGAGI (reference sequence). CDR3 length equals 15 residues. V lost 5 bases and J lost 7; bases outside the gene matches: 12. CDR3 sequence (DNA): TGTGCCAGCAGTCCCCCAGACAGGGGCGACAATGAAGCTTTCTTT. It is translated as CASSPPDRGDNEAFF.

DNA of the CDR3: TGTGCCAGCAGCCAAGAAAGGGCCCGCGTGCCCTCTGGAAACACCATATATTTT. Translating it yields CASSQERARVPSGNTIYF. The gene calls are TRBV4-2 and TRBJ1-3; D not certain. From germline, CDR1 is LGHNA and CDR2 YNFKEQ. Trimming stripped 0 bases from V and 0 bases from J, with 15 bases between. The CDR3 is 18 residues long.

The chain uses TRBV19 and TRBJ2-1; D gene unclear. Trimming took off 10 bases at V and 2 bases at J, with 6 bases between the two ends. Per germline, CDR1 LNHDA and CDR2 SQIVND (reference sequence). CDR3 length equals 11 residues. The CDR3 bases are TGTGCCACCTCCACCTACAATGAGCAGTTCTTC. Translated: CATSTYNEQFF.

The DNA for the CDR3 is TGTGCCAGTTGCGGGGAAACCGGGGAGCTGTTTTTT. As protein: CASCGETGELFF. The V gene is TRBV6-6, the J gene TRBJ2-2, with D possibly being TRBD2 (6 bases). Per germline, CDR1 MNHNY and CDR2 SVGAGI (reference sequence). The V end lost 9 bases, the J end lost 5 bases, and 10 bases lay between the germline ends. The CDR3 extends over 12 amino acids.

The J gene is TRBJ1-3, the V gene TRBV4-1; weak D call: TRBD1 (5 bases). The CDR3 spans 15 residues. Per germline, CDR1 MGHRA and CDR2 YSYEKL. V shed 4 bases and J shed 0 bases, with 10 bases lying between them. This chain's CDR3 is CASSRVDSSGNTIYF. The CDR3 region has the DNA TGCGCCAGCAGCCGAGTAGACAGCTCTGGAAACACCATATATTTT.

This rearrangement joins TRBV4-1 to TRBJ2-1; tentative D call: TRBD2 (5 bases). Per the germline V gene, CDR1 is MGHRA and CDR2 is YSYEKL. The CDR3 is made up of 16 amino acids. Trimming shortened V by 1 base and J by 4 bases, and 14 bases separated the two germline ends. The DNA for the CDR3 is TGCGCCAGCAGCCAAGGAAGAGCGTCGGGATACAATGAGCAGTTCTTC. It codes for CASSQGRASGYNEQFF.

V is TRBV19 and J is TRBJ1-1; D gene ambiguous. The V gene lost 4 bases and the J gene lost 6 bases, with 12 bases spanning the gap. The CDR3 is 13 amino acids. The V gene's germline CDR1 is LNHDA and CDR2 SQIVND (reference sequence). Here the CDR3 DNA reads TGTGCCAGTAGTACCCCCCTAATCTCTGAAGCTTTCTTT. Translation: CASSTPLISEAFF.

This rearrangement joins TRBV5-6 to TRBJ1-6; D is perhaps TRBD1 (6 bases). Germline lookup yields CDR1 SGHDT and CDR2 YYEEEE. This CDR3 has 15 residues. V lost 4 bases and J 6 bases, leaving 14 bases between the germline ends. CDR3 residues: CASSTTGTSNSPLHF. DNA of the CDR3: TGTGCCAGCAGCACTACAGGGACATCTAATTCACCCCTCCACTTT.

This chain's CDR3 is CASRVAGLAYNEQFF. CDR3 DNA sequence: TGTGCCAGCAGAGTAGCGGGGTTAGCCTACAATGAGCAGTTCTTC. The chain is built from TRBV6-1 and TRBJ2-1, with 8 bases aligning to TRBD2. Germline trimming cut 6 bases from V and 2 bases from J; bases unmatched to any gene: 6. There are 15 residues in the CDR3. CDR1 is MNHNS and CDR2 is SASEGT in the germline V gene.

The rearrangement joins TRBV30 to TRBJ2-2; 7 bases line up with TRBD1. The germline gives CDR1 GTSNPN, CDR2 SVGIG (reference sequence). Trimming at V came to 2 bases and at J to 1 base, leaving 4 bases not matched to a gene. The CDR3 spans 15 residues. The DNA of the CDR3 is TGTGCCTGGAGTTTTAACAGGGGGAACACCGGGGAGCTGTTTTTT. It is translated as CAWSFNRGNTGELFF.